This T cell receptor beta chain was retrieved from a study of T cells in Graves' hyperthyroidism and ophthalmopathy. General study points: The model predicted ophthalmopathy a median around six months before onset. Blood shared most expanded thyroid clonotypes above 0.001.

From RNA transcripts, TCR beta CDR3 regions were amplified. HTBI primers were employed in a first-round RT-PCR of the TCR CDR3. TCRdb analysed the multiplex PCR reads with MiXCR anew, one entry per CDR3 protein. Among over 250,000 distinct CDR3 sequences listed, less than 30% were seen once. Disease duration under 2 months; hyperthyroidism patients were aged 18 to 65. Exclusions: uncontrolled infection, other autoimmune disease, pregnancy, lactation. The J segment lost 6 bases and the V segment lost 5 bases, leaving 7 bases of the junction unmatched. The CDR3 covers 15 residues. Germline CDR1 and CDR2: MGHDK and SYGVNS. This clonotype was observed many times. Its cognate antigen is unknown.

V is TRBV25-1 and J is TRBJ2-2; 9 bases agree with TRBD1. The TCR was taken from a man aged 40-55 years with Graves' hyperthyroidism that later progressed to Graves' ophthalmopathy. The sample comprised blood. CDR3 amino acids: CASSRDRAASGELFF. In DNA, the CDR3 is TGTGCCAGCAGTAGGGACAGGGCGGCCTCCGGGGAGCTGTTTTTT.